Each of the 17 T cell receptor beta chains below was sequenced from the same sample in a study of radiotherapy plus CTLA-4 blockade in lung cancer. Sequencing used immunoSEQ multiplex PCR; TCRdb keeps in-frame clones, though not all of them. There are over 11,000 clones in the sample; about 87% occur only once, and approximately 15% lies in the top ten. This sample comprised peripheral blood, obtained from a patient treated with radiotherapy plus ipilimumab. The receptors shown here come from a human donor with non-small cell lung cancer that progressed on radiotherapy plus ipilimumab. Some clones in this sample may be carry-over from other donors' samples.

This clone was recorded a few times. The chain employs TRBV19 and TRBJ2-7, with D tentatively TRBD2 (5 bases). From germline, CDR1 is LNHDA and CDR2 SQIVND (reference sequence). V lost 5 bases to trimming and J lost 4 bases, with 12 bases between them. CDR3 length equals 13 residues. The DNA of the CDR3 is TGTGCCAGTAGTCGGCGGTCGGGATACGAGCAGTACTTC. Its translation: CASSRRSGYEQYF. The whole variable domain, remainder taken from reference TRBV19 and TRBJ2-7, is DGGITQSPKYLFRKEGQNVTLSCEQNLNHDAMYWYRQDPGQGLRLIYYSQIVNDFQKGDIAEGYSVSREKKESFPLTVTSAQKNPTAFYLCASSRRSGYEQYFGPGTRLTVT.

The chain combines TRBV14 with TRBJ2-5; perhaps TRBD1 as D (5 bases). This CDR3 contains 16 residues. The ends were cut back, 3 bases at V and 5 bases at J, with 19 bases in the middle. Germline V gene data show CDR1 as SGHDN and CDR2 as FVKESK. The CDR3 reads CASSHGRTSQGETQYF. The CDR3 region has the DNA TGTGCCAGCAGCCATGGACGGACCAGTCAGGGCGAGACCCAGTACTTC.

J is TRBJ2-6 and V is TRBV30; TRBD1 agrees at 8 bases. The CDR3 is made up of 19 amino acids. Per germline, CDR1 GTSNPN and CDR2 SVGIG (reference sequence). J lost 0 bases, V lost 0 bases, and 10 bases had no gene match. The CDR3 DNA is TGTGCCTGGAGTGTACTTCCGGGACAGGTGGGCTCTGGGGCCAACGTCCTGACTTTC. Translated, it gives CAWSVLPGQVGSGANVLTF.

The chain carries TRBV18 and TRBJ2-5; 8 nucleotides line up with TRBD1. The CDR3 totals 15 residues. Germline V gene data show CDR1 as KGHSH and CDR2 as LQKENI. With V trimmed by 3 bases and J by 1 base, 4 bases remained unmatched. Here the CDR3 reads CASSPRQGSQETQYF. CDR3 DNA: TGTGCCAGCTCACCCCGACAGGGGTCCCAAGAGACCCAGTACTTC.

CDR3 DNA sequence: TGTGCCAGCAGTCCCCGGGACTACAATGAGCAGTTCTTC. It specifies CASSPRDYNEQFF. The rearrangement uses TRBV6-1 and TRBJ2-1; tentatively, D is TRBD2 (5 bases). This CDR3 has 13 residues. Germline V gene data show CDR1 as MNHNS and CDR2 as SASEGT. Deletions cut 5 bases from V and 3 bases from J, with 8 bases between.

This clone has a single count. The CDR3 loop is CASSLWGEGNEQFF. DNA of the CDR3: TGTGCCAGCAGCTTATGGGGAGAGGGAAATGAGCAGTTCTTC. The chain combines TRBV11-2 with TRBJ2-1; tentative D call: TRBD2 (5 bases). The length of the CDR3 is 14 residues. The germline gives CDR1 SGHAT, CDR2 FQNNGV. Trimming cost V 2 bases and J 7 bases, with 12 bases left between them.

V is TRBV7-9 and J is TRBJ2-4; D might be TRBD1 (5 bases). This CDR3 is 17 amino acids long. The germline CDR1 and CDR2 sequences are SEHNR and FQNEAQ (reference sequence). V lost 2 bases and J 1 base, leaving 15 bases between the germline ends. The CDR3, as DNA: TGTGCCAGCAGCTTAAGCAACCAGGGTAACGCCAAAAACATTCAGTACTTC. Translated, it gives CASSLSNQGNAKNIQYF.

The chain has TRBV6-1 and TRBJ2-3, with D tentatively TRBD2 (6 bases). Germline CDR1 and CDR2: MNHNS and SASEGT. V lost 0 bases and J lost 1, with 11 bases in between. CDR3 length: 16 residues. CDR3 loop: CASSEAPGGGTDTQYF. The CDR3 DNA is TGTGCCAGCAGTGAAGCCCCCGGGGGAGGCACAGATACGCAGTATTTT.

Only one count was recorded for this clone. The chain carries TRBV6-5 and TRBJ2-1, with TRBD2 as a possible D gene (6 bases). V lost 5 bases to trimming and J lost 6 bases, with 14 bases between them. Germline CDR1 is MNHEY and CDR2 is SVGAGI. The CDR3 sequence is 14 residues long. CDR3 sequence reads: CASSDREWGNEQFF. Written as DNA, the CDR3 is TGTGCCAGCAGTGACCGGGAGTGGGGCAATGAGCAGTTCTTC.

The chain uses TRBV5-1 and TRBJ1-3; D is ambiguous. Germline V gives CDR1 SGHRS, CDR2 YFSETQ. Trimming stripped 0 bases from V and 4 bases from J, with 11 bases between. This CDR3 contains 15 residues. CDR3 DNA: TGCGCCAGCAGCTTGGGGGCCAGAGTCGGAAACACCATATATTTT. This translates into CASSLGARVGNTIYF.

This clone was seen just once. CDR3: CSVGTYNTDTQYF. The CDR3 DNA reads as TGCAGCGTTGGGACATACAACACAGATACGCAGTATTTT. This chain uses TRBV29-1 with TRBJ2-3, with D possibly matching TRBD1 (5 bases). The CDR3 spans 13 residues. V was pared by 4 bases and J by 2 bases, with 10 bases between. The germline gives CDR1 SQVTM, CDR2 ANQGSEA.

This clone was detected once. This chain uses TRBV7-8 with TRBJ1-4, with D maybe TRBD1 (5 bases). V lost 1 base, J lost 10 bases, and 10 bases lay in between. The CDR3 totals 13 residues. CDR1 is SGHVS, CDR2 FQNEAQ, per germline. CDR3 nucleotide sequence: TGTGCCAGCAGCTTAGAAGGAACAGGAAAACTGTTTTTT. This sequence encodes CASSLEGTGKLFF.

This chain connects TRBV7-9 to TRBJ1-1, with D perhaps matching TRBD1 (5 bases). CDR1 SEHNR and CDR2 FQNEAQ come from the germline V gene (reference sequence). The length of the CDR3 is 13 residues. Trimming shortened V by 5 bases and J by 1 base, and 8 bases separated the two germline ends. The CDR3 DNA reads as TGTGCCAGCAGCATAGGGGCGAACACTGAAGCTTTCTTT. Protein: CASSIGANTEAFF.

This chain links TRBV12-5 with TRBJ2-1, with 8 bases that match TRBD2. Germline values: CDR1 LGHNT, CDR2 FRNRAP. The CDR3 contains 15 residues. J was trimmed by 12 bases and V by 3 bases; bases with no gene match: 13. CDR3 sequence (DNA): TGTGCTAGTGGTTTCCCGGGACTAGAAGGTTTGGGGCAGTTCTTC. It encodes CASGFPGLEGLGQFF.

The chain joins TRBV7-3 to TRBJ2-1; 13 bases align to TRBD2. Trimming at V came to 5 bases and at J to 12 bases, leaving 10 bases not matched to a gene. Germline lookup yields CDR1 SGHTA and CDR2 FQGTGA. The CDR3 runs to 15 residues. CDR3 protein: CASSPGTSGTGGQFF. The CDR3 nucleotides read TGTGCCAGCAGCCCCGGGACTAGCGGGACGGGGGGGCAGTTCTTC.

CDR3 coding DNA: TGCAGCGTTCCTCCGGGACTTATCACCGGGGAGCTGTTTTTT. This translates into CSVPPGLITGELFF. V and J are TRBV29-1 and TRBJ2-2; the D gene is possibly TRBD2 (6 bases). CDR3 length: 14 amino acids. The germline V gene has CDR1 SQVTM and CDR2 ANQGSEA. The V end was cut by 5 bases, the J end by 4 bases, with 14 bases between.

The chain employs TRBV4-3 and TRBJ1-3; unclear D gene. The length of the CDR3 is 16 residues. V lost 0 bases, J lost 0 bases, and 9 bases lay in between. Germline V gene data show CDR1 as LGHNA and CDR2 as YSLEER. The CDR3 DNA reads TGCGCCAGCAGCCAAGAGGTGGCCATCTCTGGAAACACCATATATTTT. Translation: CASSQEVAISGNTIYF.